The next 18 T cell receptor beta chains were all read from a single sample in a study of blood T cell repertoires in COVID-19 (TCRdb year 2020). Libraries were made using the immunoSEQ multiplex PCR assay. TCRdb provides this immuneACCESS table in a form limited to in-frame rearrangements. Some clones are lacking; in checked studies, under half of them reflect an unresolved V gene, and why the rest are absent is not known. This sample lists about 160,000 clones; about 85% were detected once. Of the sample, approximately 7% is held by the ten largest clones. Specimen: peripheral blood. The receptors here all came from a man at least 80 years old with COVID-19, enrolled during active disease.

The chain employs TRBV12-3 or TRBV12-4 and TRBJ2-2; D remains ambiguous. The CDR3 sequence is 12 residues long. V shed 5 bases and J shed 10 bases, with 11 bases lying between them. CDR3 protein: CASSPYPVELFF. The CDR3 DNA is TGTGCCAGCAGTCCTTATCCCGTGGAGCTGTTTTTT.

The CDR3 DNA follows: TGTGCCAGCAGCTTGGGTGCAGGACAACGAACCCGAAGGACTGAAGCTTTCTTT. It yields the protein CASSLGAGQRTRRTEAFF. V and J are TRBV5-4 and TRBJ1-1; D perhaps matches TRBD1 (5 bases). Germline V gene lookup returns CDR1 SGHNT and CDR2 YYREEE (reference sequence). The CDR3 runs 18 residues. V lost 0 bases and J 5 bases, leaving 23 bases between the germline ends. Drawing the rest from reference TRBV5-4 and TRBJ1-1, the complete variable domain is ETGVTQSPTHLIKTRGQQVTLRCSSQSGHNTVSWYQQALGQGPQFIFQYYREEENGRGNFPPRFSGLQFPNYSSELNVNALELDDSALYLCASSLGAGQRTRRTEAFFGQGTRLTVV.

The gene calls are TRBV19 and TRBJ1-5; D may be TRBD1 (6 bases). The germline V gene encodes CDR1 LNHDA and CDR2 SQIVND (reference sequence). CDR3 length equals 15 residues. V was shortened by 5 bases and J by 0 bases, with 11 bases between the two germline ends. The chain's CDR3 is CASSRRTDSNQPQHF. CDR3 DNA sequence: TGTGCCAGTAGTCGTCGGACAGATAGCAATCAGCCCCAGCATTTT.

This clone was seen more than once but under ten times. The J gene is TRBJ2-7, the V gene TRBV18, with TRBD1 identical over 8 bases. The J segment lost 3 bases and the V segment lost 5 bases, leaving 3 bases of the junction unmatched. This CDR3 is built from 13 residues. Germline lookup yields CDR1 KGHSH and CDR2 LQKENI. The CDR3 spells CASSSGQGYEQYF. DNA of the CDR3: TGTGCCAGCTCATCCGGACAGGGCTACGAGCAGTACTTC.

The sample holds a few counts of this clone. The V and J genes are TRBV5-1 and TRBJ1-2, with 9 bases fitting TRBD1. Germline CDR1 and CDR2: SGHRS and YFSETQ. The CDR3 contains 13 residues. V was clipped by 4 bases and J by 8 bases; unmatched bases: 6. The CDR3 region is CASSQSTGGGYTF. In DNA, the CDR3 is TGCGCCAGCAGCCAGTCGACAGGGGGAGGCTACACCTTC.

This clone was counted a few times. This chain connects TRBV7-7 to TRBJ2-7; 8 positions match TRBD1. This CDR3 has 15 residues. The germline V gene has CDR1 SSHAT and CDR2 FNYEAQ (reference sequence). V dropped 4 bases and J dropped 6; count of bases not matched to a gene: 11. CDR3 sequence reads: CASSSRTGFGFEQYF. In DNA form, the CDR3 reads TGTGCCAGCAGCTCCAGGACAGGGTTTGGGTTCGAGCAGTACTTC.

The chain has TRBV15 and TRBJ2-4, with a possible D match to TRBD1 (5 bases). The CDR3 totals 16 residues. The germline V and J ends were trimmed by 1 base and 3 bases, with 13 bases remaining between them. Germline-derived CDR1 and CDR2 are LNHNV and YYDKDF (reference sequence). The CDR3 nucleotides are TGTGCCACCAGCAGAGCCATCGACAGTGGCAAAAACATTCAGTACTTC. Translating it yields CATSRAIDSGKNIQYF.

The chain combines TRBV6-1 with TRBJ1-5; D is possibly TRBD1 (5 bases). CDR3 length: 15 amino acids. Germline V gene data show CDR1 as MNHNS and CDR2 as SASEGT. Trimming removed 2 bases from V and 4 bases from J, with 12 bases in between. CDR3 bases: TGTGCCAGCAGTGAATGGAGGGGCGGGAATCAGCCCCAGCATTTT. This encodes CASSEWRGGNQPQHF.

As DNA, the CDR3 is TGTGCCAGCAGTTCGACTAACTCCTACGAGCAGTACTTC. Its translation: CASSSTNSYEQYF. The chain recombines TRBV6-2 or TRBV6-3 with TRBJ2-7, with D perhaps matching TRBD2 (5 bases). V was trimmed by 4 bases and J by 0 bases, leaving 7 bases between them. The CDR3 contains 13 residues. Germline V gene lookup returns CDR1 MNHEY and CDR2 SVGEGT.

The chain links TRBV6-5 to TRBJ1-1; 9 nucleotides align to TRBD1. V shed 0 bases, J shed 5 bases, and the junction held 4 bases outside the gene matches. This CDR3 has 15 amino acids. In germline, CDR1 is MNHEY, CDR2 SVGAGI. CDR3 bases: TGTGCCAGCAGTTACTCTACAGGGGGCTCGACTGAAGCTTTCTTT. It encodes CASSYSTGGSTEAFF.

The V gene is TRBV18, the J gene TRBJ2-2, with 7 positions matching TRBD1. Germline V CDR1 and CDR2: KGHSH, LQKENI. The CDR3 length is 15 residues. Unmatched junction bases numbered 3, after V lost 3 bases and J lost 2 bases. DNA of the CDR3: TGTGCCAGCTCACCGGACAGGATAAACACCGGGGAGCTGTTTTTT. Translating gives CASSPDRINTGELFF.

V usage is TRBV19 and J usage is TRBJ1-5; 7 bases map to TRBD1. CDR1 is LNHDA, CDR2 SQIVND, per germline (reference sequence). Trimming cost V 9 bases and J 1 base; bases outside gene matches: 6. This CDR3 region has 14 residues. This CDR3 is CASLTGNSNQPQHF. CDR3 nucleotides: TGTGCCAGCCTGACAGGGAACAGCAATCAGCCCCAGCATTTT. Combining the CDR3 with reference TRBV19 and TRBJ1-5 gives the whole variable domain DGGITQSPKYLFRKEGQNVTLSCEQNLNHDAMYWYRQDPGQGLRLIYYSQIVNDFQKGDIAEGYSVSREKKESFPLTVTSAQKNPTAFYLCASLTGNSNQPQHFGDGTRLSIL.

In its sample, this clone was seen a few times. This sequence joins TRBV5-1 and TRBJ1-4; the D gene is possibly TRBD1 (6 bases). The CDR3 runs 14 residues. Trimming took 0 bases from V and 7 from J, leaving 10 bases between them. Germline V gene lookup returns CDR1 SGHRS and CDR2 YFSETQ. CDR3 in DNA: TGCGCCAGCAGCTTGGACCGGGGGGCTGAAAAACTGTTTTTT. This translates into CASSLDRGAEKLFF.

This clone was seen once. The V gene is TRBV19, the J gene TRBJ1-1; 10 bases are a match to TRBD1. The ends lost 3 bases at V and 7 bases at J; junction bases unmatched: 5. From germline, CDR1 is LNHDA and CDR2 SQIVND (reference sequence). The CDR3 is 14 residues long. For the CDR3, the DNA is TGTGCCAGTAGTATCGGGACAGGGGTGGATGAAGCTTTCTTT. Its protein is CASSIGTGVDEAFF.

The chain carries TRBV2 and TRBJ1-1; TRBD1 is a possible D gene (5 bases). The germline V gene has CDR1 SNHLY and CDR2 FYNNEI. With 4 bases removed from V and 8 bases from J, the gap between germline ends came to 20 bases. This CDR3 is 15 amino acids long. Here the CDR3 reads CASSGTGGGRGEAFF. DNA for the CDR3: TGTGCCAGCAGTGGAACCGGGGGGGGTAGAGGAGAAGCTTTCTTT.

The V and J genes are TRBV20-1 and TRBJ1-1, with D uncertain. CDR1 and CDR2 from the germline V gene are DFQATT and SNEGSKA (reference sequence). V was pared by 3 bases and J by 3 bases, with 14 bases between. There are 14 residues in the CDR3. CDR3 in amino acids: CSASDWRVDTEAFF. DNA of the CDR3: TGCAGTGCTAGTGATTGGAGGGTGGACACTGAAGCTTTCTTT.

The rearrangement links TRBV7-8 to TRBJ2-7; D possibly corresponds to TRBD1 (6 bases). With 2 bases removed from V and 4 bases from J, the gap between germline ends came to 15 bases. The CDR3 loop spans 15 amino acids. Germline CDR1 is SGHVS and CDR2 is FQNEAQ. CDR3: CASSLYVRGPYEQYF. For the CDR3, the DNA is TGTGCCAGCAGCTTATATGTCAGGGGCCCTTACGAGCAGTACTTC.

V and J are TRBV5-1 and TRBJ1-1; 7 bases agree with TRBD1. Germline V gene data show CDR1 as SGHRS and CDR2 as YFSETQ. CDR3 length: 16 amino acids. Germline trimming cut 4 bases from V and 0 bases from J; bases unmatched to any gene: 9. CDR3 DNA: TGCGCCAGCAGCGGGAGACCCGGGACAGTGAACACTGAAGCTTTCTTT. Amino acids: CASSGRPGTVNTEAFF.